The T cell receptor (beta chain) under discussion was sequenced for a study of OX40 agonist ivuxolimab in advanced cancers. About the research overall: An agonistic anti-OX40 (CD134) antibody, ivuxolimab, was used to treat the patients.

J lost 5 bases, V lost 0 bases, and 7 bases had no gene match. CDR3 size: 16 residues. Germline CDR1 reads SGHTA; CDR2 reads FQGNSA. Sequenced by immunoSEQ multiplex PCR; TCRdb stores in-frame clones only, minus some. Of about 52,000 clones in the sample, roughly 93% are singletons; the top ten hold 24%. This clone occurred once. The input for sequencing was CD4+ or CD8+ T cells sorted from blood, taken in a trial of the OX40 agonist ivuxolimab. The sequence derives from an adult with an advanced solid tumor such as melanoma, head and neck, liver or kidney cancer. The rearrangement links TRBV7-2 to TRBJ2-5; 9 bases are a match to TRBD2. Here the CDR3 reads CASSLAGGRASETQYF. CDR3 DNA sequence: TGTGCCAGCAGCTTAGCCGGCGGGAGGGCCTCGGAGACCCAGTACTTC. The full variable domain, with the rest looked up from reference TRBV7-2 and TRBJ2-5, is GAGVSQSPSNKVTEKGKDVELRCDPISGHTALYWYRQSLGQGLEFLIYFQGNSAPDKSGLPSDRFSAERTGGSVSTLTIQRTQQEDSAVYLCASSLAGGRASETQYFGPGTRLLVL.